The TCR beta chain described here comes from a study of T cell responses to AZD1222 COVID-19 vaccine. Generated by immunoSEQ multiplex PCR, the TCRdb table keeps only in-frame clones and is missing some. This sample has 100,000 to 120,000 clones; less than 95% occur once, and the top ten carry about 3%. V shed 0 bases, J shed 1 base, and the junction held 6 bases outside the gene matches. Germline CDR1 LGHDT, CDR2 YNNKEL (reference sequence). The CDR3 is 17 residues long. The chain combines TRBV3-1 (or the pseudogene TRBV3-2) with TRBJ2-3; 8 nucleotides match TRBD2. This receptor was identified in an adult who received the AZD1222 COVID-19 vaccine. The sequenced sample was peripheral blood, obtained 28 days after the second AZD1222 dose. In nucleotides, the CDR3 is TGTGCCAGCAGCCAAGATCTAAGCGGGAGTGGCACAGATACGCAGTATTTT. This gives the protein CASSQDLSGSGTDTQYF.